Described below is a single T cell receptor (beta chain) sequence and its context. The antigen it binds to is not known. The record has no base qualities; no much larger clone is one base away. These data come from a study of blood T cell repertoires in COVID-19 (dated by TCRdb to the early 2020s). The study in broad terms: Samples covering the acute and convalescent phases of COVID-19 were provided by collaborators in the United States, Italy and Spain. The material from the prospective study consisted of cDNA or gDNA derived from T cells, B-cell-depleted T cells, or PBMCs. Subjects who had been exposed to COVID-19, were actively infected with it, or had recovered from it provided the deeply sampled blood TCRbeta repertoires that made up the dataset. Samples came from the ongoing ImmuneRACE study (first 160 participants) plus 1,254 subjects from 6 global collaborators. Sample metadata almost always included a de-identified subject ID, COVID-19 status, age in years and sex. Where available, HLA class I and class II types were taken from metadata supplied by the sample provider and were not determined by assay-based typing. The repertoires were made available in a free public database intended to serve as a resource for research on the immune response to SARS-CoV-2.

The CDR3, from cysteine to phenylalanine, totals 14 residues. CDR3 DNA is the only sequence kept; it has 42 bases, read in frame from the first base. Taken from the germline V gene, the CDR1 and CDR2 loops are SGHRS and YFSETQ. Relative to germline, V is 0 bases shorter and J is 0 bases shorter, with 7 bases between their ends. Collaborating institutions collected whole blood in K2EDTA tubes following their own protocols. For TCRbeta analysis, collaborators shipped samples in one of three forms: frozen whole blood, isolated PBMCs, or DNA extracted from either of those sample types. The paper's findings and limits, for the study overall: How much clinical and demographic metadata was included differed by source and by participant, and the metadata was provided uncurated.

TCRbeta CDR3 regions were amplified from genomic DNA by means of the immunoSEQ Assay, a bias-controlled multiplex PCR. The authors' pipeline ran thus. The number of nucleated cells in each sample was estimated by amplification of reference gene primers within the assay. To quantify the absolute abundance of each unique TCRbeta CDR3 rearrangement, sequence reads were collapsed and filtered. For each sample, productive Simpson clonality was calculated as the square root of Simpson's diversity index over productive rearrangements. This is the immuneACCESS table as TCRdb keeps it, with only in-frame sequences that have V and J called. A part of the clones is gone; compared with another copy, unresolved V genes explain less than half, and the rest is unexplained. The DNA gave D and trimming, while V, J and clone size come from that table. The sample table contains some 51,000 clones; only one count was recorded for around 93% of them. The ten largest clones capture around 3.1% of the sample.

This chain joins TRBV5-1 to TRBJ2-7; no confident D gene assignment can be made. This receptor was obtained from a man between 45 and 60 years old with acute or convalescent COVID-19. What was sequenced was peripheral blood. At the DNA level, the sequence is TGCGCCAGCAGCTTGGTAGTGAGCTCCTACGAGCAGTACTTC. Its translation reads: CASSLVVSSYEQYF.